Listed below are T cell receptor beta chains from one sample, sequenced in a study of neurological immune-mediated disorders. TCRdb analysed the 5' RACE reads with MiXCR anew, one entry per CDR3 protein. The table includes roughly 32,000 distinct CDR3 sequences, less than 15% detected once. Sequencing was done on a sample of CD4+ T cells from blood. All receptors come from a female donor with HTLV-1-associated myelopathy (HAM/TSP). The CDR3 runs from the conserved cysteine through the conserved F or W. The D gene is left open where the match is weak. Size is stated for part of the rows, as once, few or many counts, or as a class when the clone is expanded.

D gene	clone size	V gene	J gene	CDR3 protein	CDR3 DNA
TRBD2	many	TRBV12-3/TRBV12-4	TRBJ2-1	CASSPLAGPPYNEQFF	TGTGCCAGCAGTCCGCTAGCGGGGCCTCCCTACAATGAGCAGTTCTTC
-	-	TRBV6-2/TRBV6-3	TRBJ1-6	CASSYEKGQGSPLHF	TGTGCCAGCAGTTACGAAAAGGGGCAAGGATCACCCCTCCACTTT
-	many	TRBV24-1	TRBJ2-7	CATSLQGAYEQYF	TGTGCCACCAGTTTACAGGGAGCCTACGAGCAGTACTTC
-	many	TRBV4-3	TRBJ2-3	CASSQLQGADTQYF	TGCGCCAGCAGCCAACTACAGGGAGCAGATACGCAGTATTTT
-	many	TRBV10-2	TRBJ2-7	CASSESQFYEQYF	TGCGCCAGCAGTGAGAGTCAATTCTACGAGCAGTACTTC
-	many	TRBV20-1	TRBJ2-5	CSASPTETQYF	TGCAGTGCTAGCCCGACAGAGACCCAGTACTTC
-	many	TRBV3-1	TRBJ1-2	CASSQEGRSLGYTF	TGTGCCAGCAGCCAAGAGGGTAGATCTCTTGGCTACACCTTC
-	-	TRBV20-1	TRBJ1-5	CSARAPGGTSQHF	TGCAGTGCTAGAGCGCCGGGGGGGACGTCCCAGCATTTT
TRBD2	many	TRBV4-1	TRBJ2-5	CASSQDFFPGLAGAGETQYF	TGCGCCAGCAGCCAAGATTTCTTCCCCGGACTAGCGGGGGCGGGGGAGACCCAGTACTTC
TRBD2	-	TRBV7-2	TRBJ2-3	CASGRSGSNTDTQYF	TGTGCCAGCGGCCGGAGCGGGAGTAACACAGATACGCAGTATTTT
TRBD1	many	TRBV6-2/TRBV6-3	TRBJ2-1	CASSYRDRGLNEQFF	TGTGCCAGCAGTTACAGGGACAGGGGGCTTAATGAGCAGTTCTTC
-	-	TRBV20-1	TRBJ2-1	CSARDWLAGGPWGNEQFF	TGCAGTGCTAGAGATTGGTTGGCGGGTGGGCCCTGGGGCAATGAGCAGTTCTTC
TRBD2	many	TRBV29-1	TRBJ2-5	CSVGPSGAPLGDTQYF	TGCAGCGTTGGGCCTAGCGGGGCGCCCTTAGGGGATACCCAGTACTTC
-	many	TRBV7-2	TRBJ2-5	CASSFSDETQYF	TGTGCCAGCAGCTTTTCTGATGAGACCCAGTACTTC
-	many	TRBV7-3	TRBJ2-3	CASSFNLGSDTQYF	TGTGCCAGCAGCTTTAATTTGGGGTCGGATACGCAGTATTTT
TRBD1	many	TRBV6-5	TRBJ1-1	CASRMGRDRGREAFF	TGTGCCAGCAGAATGGGTAGGGACAGGGGGCGAGAAGCTTTCTTT
TRBD1	few	TRBV10-1	TRBJ1-5	CASSDGWWDRASNQPQHF	TGCGCCAGCAGTGATGGGTGGTGGGACAGGGCGAGCAATCAGCCCCAGCATTTT
-	many	TRBV5-1	TRBJ2-1	CASSFGEERGQFF	TGCGCCAGCAGCTTTGGTGAGGAGCGAGGGCAGTTCTTC
-	many	TRBV15	TRBJ2-3	CATSFGGRDTQYF	TGTGCCACCAGCTTCGGTGGCAGAGATACGCAGTATTTT
-	many	TRBV7-3	TRBJ1-1	CASSLIGGTVTEAFF	TGTGCCAGCAGCTTAATTGGGGGAACGGTCACTGAAGCTTTCTTT
-	many	TRBV20-1	TRBJ2-7	CSATDITYEQYF	TGCAGTGCTACGGACATCACCTACGAGCAGTACTTC
-	-	TRBV5-1	TRBJ2-5	CASSFYICSARDRLGSQETQYF	-
-	-	TRBV7-3	TRBJ1-1	CASSYSDKTEAFF	TGTGCCAGCAGCTATTCGGACAAGACTGAAGCTTTCTTT
TRBD2	many	TRBV10-3	TRBJ2-2	CAISPHLAGLRWELFF	TGTGCCATCAGTCCCCATTTAGCGGGACTACGGTGGGAGCTGTTTTTT
-	many	TRBV20-1	TRBJ2-7	CSASTADEQYF	TGCAGTGCTTCCACTGCGGACGAGCAGTACTTC